Listed below are T cell receptor beta chains from one sample, sequenced in a study of blood T cell repertoires in COVID-19. The protocol was immunoSEQ multiplex PCR, while the TCRdb copy is restricted to in-frame clones and leaves out a portion. The sample contains around 100,000 clones, 75% to 90% of which appear only once. The specimen was peripheral blood. Receptor source: a man aged 55 to 70 with acute or convalescent COVID-19. The CDR3 runs from the conserved cysteine through the conserved F or W. A D gene is named only where the DNA matches it firmly. Not every row has a clone size; where given, it reads once, few, many or a size class.

J	size	V	D	DNA	CDR3
TRBJ1-1	.	TRBV10-2	TRBD1	TGCGCCAGCAGGGAGGACAGGTTGAACACTGAAGCTTTCTTT	CASREDRLNTEAFF
TRBJ2-5	.	TRBV11-3	.	TGTGCCAGCAGCTTAGTAGGGGGAGAGACCCAGTACTTC	CASSLVGGETQYF
TRBJ1-4	.	TRBV3-1/TRBV3-2	.	TGTGCCAGCAGCCAAGGAAGCGAAAAACTGTTTTTT	CASSQGSEKLFF
TRBJ2-6	.	TRBV18	.	TGTGCCAGCTCCGTAAGCGCAGCTGGGGCCAACGTCCTGACTTTC	CASSVSAAGANVLTF
TRBJ1-1	few	TRBV27	.	TGTGCCAGCACCCTGACCTCTACAGGCGGCAGCACTGAAGCTTTCTTT	CASTLTSTGGSTEAFF
TRBJ1-3	.	TRBV12-5	.	TGTGCTAGTGGTTTGGTCACAGGGAGCACTGGAAACACCATATATTTT	CASGLVTGSTGNTIYF
TRBJ1-6	.	TRBV25-1	TRBD1	TGTGCCAGCAGAGACAGGGGTTCACCCCTCCACTTT	CASRDRGSPLHF
TRBJ2-1	.	TRBV6-1	.	TGTGCCAGCAGTGAACTCCGCCCGGGTGAGCAGTTCTTC	CASSELRPGEQFF
TRBJ2-2	.	TRBV10-3	TRBD1	TGTGCCATCAGGGAGACAGGGGGGAACACCGGGGAGCTGTTTTTT	CAIRETGGNTGELFF
TRBJ2-5	.	TRBV2	TRBD2	TGTGCCAGCAACCAGGGCTCCGGGGGGAAAGAGACCCAGTACTTC	CASNQGSGGKETQYF
TRBJ1-6	.	TRBV28	.	TGTGCCAGCAGCATACAGGGCTATAATTCACCCCTCCACTTT	CASSIQGYNSPLHF
TRBJ2-2	.	TRBV3-1/TRBV3-2	TRBD2	TGTGCCACCTGCGCGGGAGGGGTCCCCGGGGAGCTGTTTTTT	CATCAGGVPGELFF
TRBJ1-6	.	TRBV7-9	.	TGTGCCAGCAGCTTAGCGGGGGGGCCTTCACCCCTCCACTTT	CASSLAGGPSPLHF
TRBJ1-5	.	TRBV19	.	TGTGCCAGTAGTATAGAGGCGACAGGCAATCAGCCCCAGCATTTT	CASSIEATGNQPQHF
TRBJ2-3	.	TRBV25-1	TRBD2	TGTGCCAGCAGTGACCAAATGACTAGCGGGAGATCGTCCGCATTGTATTTT	CASSDQMTSGRSSALYF
TRBJ1-5	.	TRBV6-1	.	TGTGCCAGCAGTGAAGCTAGCCAGCCCCAGCATTTT	CASSEASQPQHF
TRBJ2-2	.	TRBV11-2	.	TGTGCCAGCAGCTGGAGTGGGGCAGTCAACACCGGGGAGCTGTTTTTT	CASSWSGAVNTGELFF
TRBJ2-5	.	TRBV2	.	TGTGCCAGCAGTGACACTAGTTGGCAAGAGACCCAGTACTTC	CASSDTSWQETQYF